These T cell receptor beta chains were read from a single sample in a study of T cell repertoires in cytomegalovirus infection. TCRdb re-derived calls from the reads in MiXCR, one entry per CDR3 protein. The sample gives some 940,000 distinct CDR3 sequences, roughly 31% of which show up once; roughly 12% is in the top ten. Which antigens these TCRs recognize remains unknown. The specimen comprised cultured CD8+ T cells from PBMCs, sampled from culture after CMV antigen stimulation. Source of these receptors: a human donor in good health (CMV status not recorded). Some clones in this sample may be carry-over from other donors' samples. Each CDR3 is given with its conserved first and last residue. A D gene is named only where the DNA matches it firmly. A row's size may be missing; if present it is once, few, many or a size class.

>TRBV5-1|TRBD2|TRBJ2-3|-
CASSLAGGLRRTDTQYF
TGCGCCAGCAGCTTAGCGGGGGGGCTTCGGCGGACAGATACGCAGTATTTT
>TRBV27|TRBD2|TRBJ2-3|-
CASSSTSGGEYTQYF
TGTGCCAGCAGTTCGACTAGCGGGGGCGAGTATACGCAGTATTTT
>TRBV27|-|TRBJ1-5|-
CASSWGGEGQPQHF
TGTGCCAGCAGTTGGGGCGGGGAAGGACAGCCCCAGCATTTT
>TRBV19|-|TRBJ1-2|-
CASSIGGTRQSNYGYTF
TGTGCCAGTAGTATTGGCGGGACAAGACAAAGTAACTATGGCTACACCTTC
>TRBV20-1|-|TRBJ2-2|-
CSANGQRAGELFF
TGCAGTGCCAATGGACAGCGCGCCGGGGAGCTGTTTTTT
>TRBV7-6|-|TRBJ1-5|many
CASSLAEARVYNQPQHF
TGTGCCAGCAGCTTAGCGGAAGCCAGAGTCTACAATCAGCCCCAGCATTTT
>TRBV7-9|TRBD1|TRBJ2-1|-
CASSPPYSSPGQGKYNEQFF
TGTGCCAGCAGCCCACCTTATTCCTCACCGGGACAGGGAAAATACAATGAGCAGTTCTTC
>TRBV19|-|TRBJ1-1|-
CASSTGSRHGPGNTEAFF
TGTGCCAGTTCGACAGGTAGTCGTCACGGGCCCGGGAACACTGAAGCTTTCTTT
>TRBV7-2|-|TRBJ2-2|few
CASSYLAGITGELFF
TGTGCCAGCAGTTACCTGGCGGGGATCACCGGGGAGCTGTTTTTT
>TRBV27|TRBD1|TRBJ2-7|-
CASSLARPGQDSSYEQYF
TGTGCCAGCAGTTTAGCCCGACCGGGACAGGATAGCTCCTACGAGCAGTACTTC
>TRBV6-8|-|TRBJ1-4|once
CASSLVVSNEKLFF
TGTGCCAGCAGTTTGGTCGTGTCTAATGAAAAACTGTTTTTT
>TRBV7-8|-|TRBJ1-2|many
CASSLGTGKGANYGYTF
TGTGCCAGCAGCTTAGGGACCGGCAAGGGAGCAAACTATGGCTACACCTTC
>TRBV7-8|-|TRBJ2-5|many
CASSSPLGSSQETQYF
TGTGCCAGCAGCTCCCCCCTGGGCAGTTCTCAAGAGACCCAGTACTTC
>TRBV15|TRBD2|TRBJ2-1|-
CATSSLAAGGYNEQFF
TGTGCCACCAGCAGTTTAGCGGCGGGGGGCTACAATGAGCAGTTCTTC
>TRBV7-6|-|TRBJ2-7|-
CTSSPYSGFEQYF
TGTACCAGCAGCCCCTACTCGGGTTTCGAGCAGTACTTC
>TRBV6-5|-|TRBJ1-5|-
CASSPSPQGGNQPQHF
TGTGCCAGCAGCCCGTCCCCCCAAGGAGGCAATCAGCCCCAGCATTTT